This TCR beta chain was profiled in a study of long-term antiretroviral therapy in people with HIV. The study's findings and limits: In samples taken after ART, diversity increased but remained below transplant donor control levels. CDR3 length ranges were narrower in HIV repertoires than in controls.

Everyone in the study who had HIV was treated in the United States. Survey-level resolution applied to immunoSEQ assay v3.0. The repertoire was sequenced with immunoSEQ multiplex PCR; TCRdb's copy has only in-frame clones and lacks some. The data contain about 23,000 clones, around 80% of them singletons. To note about this clone: The antigen is undetermined.

Here the sequenced sample was unsorted PBMCs, taken 0.3 years after starting antiretroviral therapy. The origin of this receptor is a man aged 50 to 60 with HIV.

This CDR3 reads CASSAPGQGYNEQFF. The CDR3 DNA follows: TGTGCCAGCAGTGCACCGGGACAGGGGTACAATGAGCAGTTCTTC. The V call is TRBV6-1, the J call TRBJ2-1; TRBD1 aligns across 10 bases. This CDR3 has 15 residues. V shed 4 bases and J 4 bases; nucleotides not matched to a gene: 4. Germline assignment: CDR1 MNHNS and CDR2 SASEGT.